Listed here is a single TCR beta chain. TCRdb reprocessed the RT-PCR reads with MiXCR, giving one entry per CDR3 protein. The sample lists a few hundred thousand distinct CDR3 sequences; less than 50% were seen once. This sample was included in a study of patients and donors after allogeneic stem cell transplantation. Sequencing input: blood, either unsorted or a sorted T cell fraction (not recorded which). This receptor was taken from a human donor who was either an allogeneic HSCT recipient or a stem cell or donor lymphocyte infusion donor (not recorded which). It is not recorded whose cells these are; they may come from a transplant donor.

This CDR3 reads CSASPGGTDTQYF. In nucleotides, the CDR3 is TGCAGTGCTAGCCCAGGTGGCACAGATACGCAGTATTTT. The chain has TRBV20-1 and TRBJ2-3, with D uncertain. Trimming shortened V by 3 bases and J by 1 base, and 8 bases separated the two germline ends. The V gene's germline CDR1 is DFQATT and CDR2 SNEGSKA (reference sequence). The CDR3 sequence is 13 residues long.